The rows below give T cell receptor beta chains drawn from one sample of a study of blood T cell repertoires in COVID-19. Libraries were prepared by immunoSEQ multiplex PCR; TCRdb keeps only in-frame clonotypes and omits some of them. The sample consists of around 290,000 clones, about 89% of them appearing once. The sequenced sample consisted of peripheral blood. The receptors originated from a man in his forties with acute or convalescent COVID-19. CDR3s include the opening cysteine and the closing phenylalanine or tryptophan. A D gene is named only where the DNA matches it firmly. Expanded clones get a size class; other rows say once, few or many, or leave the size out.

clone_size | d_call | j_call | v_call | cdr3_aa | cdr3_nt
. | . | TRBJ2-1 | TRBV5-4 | CASQAGGYNEQFF | TGTGCCAGCCAAGCCGGGGGCTACAATGAGCAGTTCTTC
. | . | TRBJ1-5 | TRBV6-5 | CASSPKIGESQPQHF | TGTGCCAGCAGTCCCAAAATAGGGGAAAGTCAGCCCCAGCATTTT
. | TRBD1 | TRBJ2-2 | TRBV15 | CATSAHSLGQGTGELFF | TGTGCCACCAGCGCCCATTCTCTAGGACAGGGGACCGGGGAGCTGTTTTTT
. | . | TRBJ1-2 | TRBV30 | CAWSEAGYGYTF | TGTGCCTGGAGTGAGGCGGGCTATGGCTACACCTTC
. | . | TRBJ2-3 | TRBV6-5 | CASSSGSSTDTQYF | TGTGCCAGCAGTAGCGGGTCTAGCACAGATACGCAGTATTTT
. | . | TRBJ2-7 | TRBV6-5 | CASSYSRPRSSYEQYF | TGTGCCAGCAGTTACTCCAGACCCCGGAGCTCCTACGAGCAGTACTTC
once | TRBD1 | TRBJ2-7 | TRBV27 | CASSLSGGGEQYF | TGTGCCAGCAGTTTGTCAGGGGGCGGCGAGCAGTACTTC
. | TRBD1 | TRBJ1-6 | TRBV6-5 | CASSYSTGPRSPLHF | TGTGCCAGCAGTTACTCGACAGGGCCACGTTCACCCCTCCACTTT
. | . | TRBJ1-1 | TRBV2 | CASSEALTTFF | TGTGCCAGCAGTGAAGCCCTAACTACTTTCTTT
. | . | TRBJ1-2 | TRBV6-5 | CASSYAGANGYTF | TGTGCCAGCAGTTATGCGGGGGCCAATGGCTACACCTTC
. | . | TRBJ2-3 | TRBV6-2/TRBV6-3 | CASSPLAGAVPGTDTQYF | TGTGCCAGCAGCCCTCTGGCGGGGGCCGTACCAGGCACAGATACGCAGTATTTT
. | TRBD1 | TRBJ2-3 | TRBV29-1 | CSAEGTGLTDTQYF | TGCAGCGCCGAGGGGACAGGCCTCACAGATACGCAGTATTTT
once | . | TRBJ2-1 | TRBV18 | CASSPPSGQPSIYNEQFF | TGTGCCAGCTCACCACCGAGCGGGCAGCCTTCTATCTACAATGAGCAGTTCTTC
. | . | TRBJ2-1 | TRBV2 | CASRAFGNEQFF | TGTGCCAGCAGGGCGTTCGGGAATGAGCAGTTCTTC
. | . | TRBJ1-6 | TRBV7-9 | CASSSPRSPLHF | TGTGCCAGCAGCTCTCCCCGGTCACCCCTCCACTTT
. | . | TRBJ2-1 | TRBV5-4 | CASSLEGSLSYNEQFF | TGTGCCAGCAGCTTGGAGGGGTCCCTCTCCTACAATGAGCAGTTCTTC
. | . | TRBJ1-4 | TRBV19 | CASTHRRGEKLFF | TGTGCCAGTACCCATAGGAGGGGAGAAAAACTGTTTTTT
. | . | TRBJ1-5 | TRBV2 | CASSRAHGDQPQHF | TGTGCCAGCAGCCGGGCCCACGGGGATCAGCCCCAGCATTTT
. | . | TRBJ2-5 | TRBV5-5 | CASSLSPMEQETQYF | TGTGCCAGCAGCTTGAGCCCAATGGAGCAGGAGACCCAGTACTTC
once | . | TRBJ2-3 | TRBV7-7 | CASSLDRGDTQYF | TGTGCCAGCAGCTTGGACCGAGGGGATACGCAGTATTTT
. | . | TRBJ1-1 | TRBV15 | CATSSDQGIAEAFF | TGTGCCACCAGCAGTGACCAGGGAATCGCTGAAGCTTTCTTT
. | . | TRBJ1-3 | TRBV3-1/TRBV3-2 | CASSPAGGGHGNTIYF | TGTGCCAGCAGCCCCGCTGGCGGGGGACACGGAAACACCATATATTTT
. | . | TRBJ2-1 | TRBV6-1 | CASSEGGATYNEQFF | TGTGCCAGCAGTGAGGGGGGGGCGACCTACAATGAGCAGTTCTTC
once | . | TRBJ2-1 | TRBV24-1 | CATKRLDGADEQFF | TGTGCCACCAAAAGGCTAGATGGGGCAGATGAGCAGTTCTTC
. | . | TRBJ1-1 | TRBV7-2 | CASSLEWQASTEAFF | TGTGCCAGCAGCTTAGAGTGGCAGGCCTCTACTGAAGCTTTCTTT
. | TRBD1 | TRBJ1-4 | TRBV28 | CASSPPQRTGSNEKLFF | TGTGCCAGCAGCCCCCCGCAGAGGACAGGGTCTAATGAAAAACTGTTTTTT
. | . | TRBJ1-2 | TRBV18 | CASSPAPGSFYGYTF | TGTGCCAGCTCACCAGCCCCCGGGTCCTTTTATGGCTACACCTTC
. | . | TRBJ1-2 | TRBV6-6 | CASSPLSGTPNYGYTF | TGTGCCAGCAGTCCTTTGTCCGGGACACCTAACTATGGCTACACCTTC
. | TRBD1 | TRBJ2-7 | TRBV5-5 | CASSWGQGSSYEQYF | TGTGCCAGCAGCTGGGGACAGGGCTCTTCCTACGAGCAGTACTTC